The 10 T cell receptor beta chains listed next were all sequenced from one sample in a study of blood T cell repertoires in COVID-19. Profiling relied on immunoSEQ multiplex PCR, and the TCRdb table lists in-frame clones only, not all of them. The data contain some 110,000 clones, around 86% of them seen just once; the ten biggest clones take up roughly 8.2%. Sequenced sample: peripheral blood. The receptors were gathered from a man in his sixties or seventies with acute or convalescent COVID-19.

This CDR3 reads CASSLGNYGYTF. The CDR3 DNA reads as TGTGCCAGCAGTTTGGGCAACTATGGCTACACCTTC. V usage is TRBV6-2 or TRBV6-3 and J usage is TRBJ1-2; D gene uncertain. V was clipped by 4 bases and J by 2 bases, with 5 bases between them. Germline V CDR1 and CDR2: MNHEY, SVGEGT. There are 12 residues in the CDR3.

V usage is TRBV5-6 and J usage is TRBJ2-3; D may be TRBD2 (6 bases). CDR3 length: 16 residues. Germline V gene sequence: CDR1 SGHDT, CDR2 YYEEEE. V lost 4 bases, J lost 0 bases, and 15 bases lay in between. CDR3 amino acids: CASSLRDWMSTDTQYF. The CDR3 DNA sequence: TGTGCCAGCAGCCTTCGGGACTGGATGAGCACAGATACGCAGTATTTT.

The chain couples TRBV6-5 to TRBJ1-1; the D is unclear. The V gene lost 2 bases and the J gene lost 7 bases, with 14 bases spanning the gap. Germline values: CDR1 MNHEY, CDR2 SVGAGI. The length of the CDR3 is 14 residues. The CDR3 loop reads CASSYTTDSIEAFF. The CDR3 DNA is TGTGCCAGCAGTTACACCACCGACTCAATTGAAGCTTTCTTT.

The chain couples TRBV5-1 to TRBJ2-5; 12 nucleotides line up with TRBD2. Germline-derived CDR1 and CDR2 are SGHRS and YFSETQ. The ends lost 6 bases at V and 2 bases at J; junction bases unmatched: 8. The CDR3 is made up of 16 amino acids. CDR3 sequence (DNA): TGCGCCAGCACTACCCGGACTAGCGGGAAGCAAGAGACCCAGTACTTC. Translation gives CASTTRTSGKQETQYF. Supplemented by reference TRBV5-1 and TRBJ2-5, the full variable domain reads KAGVTQTPRYLIKTRGQQVTLSCSPISGHRSVSWYQQTPGQGLQFLFEYFSETQRNKGNFPGRFSGRQFSNSRSEMNVSTLELGDSALYLCASTTRTSGKQETQYFGPGTRLLVL.

The genes are TRBV19 and TRBJ1-2; no clear D gene. Between the trimmed V and J ends, which lost 5 bases and 7 bases, there was a span of 11 bases. This CDR3 is built from 12 residues. Germline CDR1 reads LNHDA; CDR2 reads SQIVND (reference sequence). Here the CDR3 DNA reads TGTGCCAGTAGTTTCGACACCCTTGGCTACACCTTC. It encodes CASSFDTLGYTF.

The V and J genes are TRBV11-3 and TRBJ2-3; TRBD2 is a possible D gene (6 bases). The V end was cut by 2 bases, the J end by 3 bases, with 12 bases between. Germline V gene sequence: CDR1 SGHNT, CDR2 YENEEA. This CDR3 region has 15 residues. DNA of the CDR3: TGTGCCAGCAGCTTAAGGCGGGAAAAAACAGATACGCAGTATTTT. This sequence encodes CASSLRREKTDTQYF.

The V call is TRBV28, the J call TRBJ2-1; D might be TRBD2 (6 bases). This CDR3 is 16 amino acids long. The V gene's germline CDR1 is MDHEN and CDR2 SYDVKM. V lost 8 bases and J lost 0, with 17 bases in between. The CDR3 protein is CASSPAWRDSYNEQFF. The CDR3 coding sequence is TGTGCCAGCTCCCCTGCTTGGCGGGACTCCTACAATGAGCAGTTCTTC.

The chain recombines TRBV3-1 (or the pseudogene TRBV3-2) with TRBJ1-5; D is unresolved. Trimming removed 0 bases from V and 1 base from J, with 19 bases in between. The CDR3 runs 19 residues. Germline CDR1 LGHDT, CDR2 YNNKEL (reference sequence). CDR3 DNA sequence: TGTGCCAGCAGCCAAGATCGCGCGGCGGGTCATAGGAGCAATCAGCCCCAGCATTTT. Protein sequence: CASSQDRAAGHRSNQPQHF.

The chain employs TRBV5-1 and TRBJ1-2, with TRBD1 matching 10 bases. Germline V lookup: CDR1 SGHRS, CDR2 YFSETQ. The trim removed 3 bases at V and 8 bases at J, leaving 4 bases unmatched. This CDR3 comprises 13 residues. The CDR3 bases are TGCGCCAGCAGCTATGACAGGGGGCAGGGCTACACCTTC. It yields the protein CASSYDRGQGYTF.

The chain joins TRBV2 to TRBJ1-5; D remains ambiguous. The V end was cut by 1 base, the J end by 5 bases, with 15 bases between. Germline loops: CDR1 SNHLY, CDR2 FYNNEI. The CDR3 is 16 amino acids. CDR3 in amino acids: CASSEVGLIDHQPQHF. The CDR3, as DNA: TGTGCCAGCAGTGAAGTTGGACTGATCGACCATCAGCCCCAGCATTTT.